These 4 T cell receptor beta chains were all obtained from the same sample, sequenced in a study of shared clonotypes between healthy human individuals. Using immunoSEQ multiplex PCR, the repertoire was profiled, and TCRdb retains in-frame clones only, with some absent. The top ten hold around 11% of the sample, which has a few hundred thousand clones, over 60% seen once. Material: PBMCs. The source of these receptors is a woman in her 40s in good health. Some clones in this sample may be carry-over from other donors' samples.

As concerns this clone: This likely traces to a read error, being one base from a far larger clone. The chain carries TRBV30 and TRBJ1-3; D not resolved. Trimming shortened V by 5 bases and J by 8 bases, and 13 bases separated the two germline ends. This CDR3 is 12 amino acids long. From germline, CDR1 is GTSNPN and CDR2 SVGIG (reference sequence). The CDR3 bases are TGTGCCTGGTCGCCGGGAGAGGACACCATATATTTT. Translation gives CAWSPGEDTIYF.

This rearrangement joins TRBV6-1 to TRBJ2-7; the D is unclear. Trimming removed 4 bases at V and 1 base at J, with 11 bases between. The length of the CDR3 is 14 residues. Germline V gene lookup returns CDR1 MNHNS and CDR2 SASEGT. CDR3 loop: CASSAVGGSYEQYF. CDR3 bases: TGTGCCAGCAGTGCTGTGGGCGGATCCTACGAGCAGTACTTC.

The V gene is TRBV28, the J gene TRBJ1-5, with D unresolved. The CDR3 contains 20 residues. Trimming stripped 6 bases from V and 0 bases from J, with 27 bases between. Germline assignment: CDR1 MDHEN and CDR2 SYDVKM. CDR3 DNA sequence: TGTGCCAGCAGAAAAGAACCGAAGGAGTGGGTGCTAGATAGCAATCAGCCCCAGCATTTT. This encodes CASRKEPKEWVLDSNQPQHF.

There are a few counts of this clone. Being one base from a much bigger clone, this may be a read error. This chain joins TRBV5-4 and TRBJ2-5; 8 positions match TRBD2. This CDR3 is 14 amino acids long. Germline V gene lookup returns CDR1 SGHNT and CDR2 YYREEE (reference sequence). V lost 3 bases to trimming and J lost 11 bases; unmatched junction nucleotides: 12. CDR3 protein: CASSWRGAVDGQYF. The CDR3 DNA reads TGTGCCAGCAGCTGGCGGGGGGCCGTCGACGGGCAGTACTTC. The full variable domain, completed using reference TRBV5-4 and TRBJ2-5, is ETGVTQSPTHLIKTRGQQVTLRCSSQSGHNTVSWYQQALGQGPQFIFQYYREEENGRGNFPPRFSGLQFPNYSSELNVNALELDDSALYLCASSWRGAVDGQYFGPGTRLLVL.